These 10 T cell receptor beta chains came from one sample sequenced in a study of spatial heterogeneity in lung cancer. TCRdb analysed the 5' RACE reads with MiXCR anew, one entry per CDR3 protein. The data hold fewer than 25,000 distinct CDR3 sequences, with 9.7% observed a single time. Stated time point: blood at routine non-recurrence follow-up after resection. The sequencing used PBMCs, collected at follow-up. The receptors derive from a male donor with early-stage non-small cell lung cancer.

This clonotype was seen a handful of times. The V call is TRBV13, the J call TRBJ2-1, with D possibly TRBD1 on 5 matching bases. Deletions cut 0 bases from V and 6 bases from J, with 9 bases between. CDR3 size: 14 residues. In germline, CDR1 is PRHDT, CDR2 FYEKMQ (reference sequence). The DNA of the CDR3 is TGTGCCAGCAGCTTAGGTTACAGGAGCAATGAGCAGTTCTTC. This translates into CASSLGYRSNEQFF.

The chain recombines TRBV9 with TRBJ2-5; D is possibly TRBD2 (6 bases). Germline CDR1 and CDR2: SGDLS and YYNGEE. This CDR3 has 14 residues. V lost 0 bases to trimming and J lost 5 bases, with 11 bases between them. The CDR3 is CASSVASGDETQYF. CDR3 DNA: TGTGCCAGCAGCGTAGCTTCGGGGGACGAGACCCAGTACTTC.

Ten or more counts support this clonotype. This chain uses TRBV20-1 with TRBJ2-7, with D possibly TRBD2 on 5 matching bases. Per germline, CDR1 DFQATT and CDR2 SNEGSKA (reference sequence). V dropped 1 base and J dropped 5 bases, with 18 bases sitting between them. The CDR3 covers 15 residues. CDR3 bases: TGCAGTGCTAGAGTTTCCGAGGGTGCCGTTAACGAGCAGTACTTC. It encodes CSARVSEGAVNEQYF.

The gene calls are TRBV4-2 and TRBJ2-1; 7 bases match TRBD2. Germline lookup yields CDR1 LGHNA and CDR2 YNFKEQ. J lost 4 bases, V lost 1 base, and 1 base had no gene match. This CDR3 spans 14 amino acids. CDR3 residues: CASSQGGGYNEQFF. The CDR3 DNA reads TGTGCCAGCAGCCAAGGGGGGGGATACAATGAGCAGTTCTTC.

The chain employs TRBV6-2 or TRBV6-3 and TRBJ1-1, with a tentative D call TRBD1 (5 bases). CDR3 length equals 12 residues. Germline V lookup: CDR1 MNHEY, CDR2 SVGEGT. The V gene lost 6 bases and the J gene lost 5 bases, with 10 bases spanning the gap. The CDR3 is CASSGGGTEAFF. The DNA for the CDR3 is TGTGCCAGCAGCGGGGGAGGGACTGAAGCTTTCTTT.

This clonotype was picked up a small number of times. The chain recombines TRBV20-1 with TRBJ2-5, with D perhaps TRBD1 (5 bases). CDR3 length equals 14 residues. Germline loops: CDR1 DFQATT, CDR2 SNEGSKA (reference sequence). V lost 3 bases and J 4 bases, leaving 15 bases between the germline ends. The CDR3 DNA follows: TGCAGTGCTAGCCCCCTGGGCAGGGTAGAGACCCAGTACTTC. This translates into CSASPLGRVETQYF.

CDR3 in amino acids: CSGIGRYTYEQYF. The CDR3 coding sequence is TGCAGCGGTATCGGACGGTATACCTACGAGCAGTACTTC. This chain links TRBV29-1 with TRBJ2-7; D uncertain. V was shortened by 7 bases and J by 2 bases, with 15 bases between the two germline ends. Germline CDR1 reads SQVTM; CDR2 reads ANQGSEA. The CDR3 is 13 amino acids.

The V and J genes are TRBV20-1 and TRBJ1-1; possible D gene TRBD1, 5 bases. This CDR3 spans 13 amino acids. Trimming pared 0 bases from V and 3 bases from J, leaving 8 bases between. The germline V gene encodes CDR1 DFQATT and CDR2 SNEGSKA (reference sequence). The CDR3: CSARDPRDTEAFF. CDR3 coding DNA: TGCAGTGCTAGAGATCCCAGGGACACTGAAGCTTTCTTT.

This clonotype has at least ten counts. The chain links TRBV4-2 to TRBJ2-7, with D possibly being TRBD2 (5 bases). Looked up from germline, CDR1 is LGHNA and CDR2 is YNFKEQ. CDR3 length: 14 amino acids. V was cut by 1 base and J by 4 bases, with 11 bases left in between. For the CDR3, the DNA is TGTGCCAGCAGCCAAGTAGGTTCGGGGTACGAGCAGTACTTC. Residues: CASSQVGSGYEQYF.

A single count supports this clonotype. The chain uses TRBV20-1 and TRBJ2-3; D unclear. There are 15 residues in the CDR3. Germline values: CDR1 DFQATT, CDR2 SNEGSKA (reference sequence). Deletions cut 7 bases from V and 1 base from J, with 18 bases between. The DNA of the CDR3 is TGCAGTGGCCAAAATCTTGACGGACGCACAGATACGCAGTATTTT. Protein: CSGQNLDGRTDTQYF.